This T cell receptor (beta chain) was identified during a study of T cell clones after liver transplantation. Study-level information: A pre-transplant mixed lymphocyte reaction with TCRbeta sequencing defined graft-donor-reactive clones followed in post-transplant blood. Three of eight recipients were HCV-positive; others had non-autoimmune, non-viral indications. Subjects received no induction therapy and standard immunosuppression until randomization at 12-24 months post-transplant. Overall study results and limits: Post-transplant, graft-donor-reactive CD4 TCRbeta sequences in blood dropped significantly in 5 of 8 subjects.

After removal of 5 bases from V and 5 bases from J, the junction contained 5 bases not matched to a gene. Germline-derived CDR1 and CDR2 are SNHLY and FYNNEI. The CDR3 length is 14 residues. TCRdb's copy holds only in-frame clones and misses some; the assay was immunoSEQ multiplex PCR. The data contain approximately 25,000 clones, roughly 69% of them singletons. A word on this clone: Its antigen is unknown.

The origin of this receptor is a human donor who received a liver transplant. The sequencing here drew on CD4+ T cells from blood, taken before liver transplant. The chain carries TRBV2 and TRBJ1-4; 7 bases map to TRBD1. CDR3 region: CASSRKTGNEKLFF. In nucleotides, the CDR3 is TGTGCCAGCAGTCGTAAGACAGGGAATGAAAAACTGTTTTTT.